This T cell receptor (beta chain) was identified during a study of radiation and T cells in renal cell carcinoma. From germline, CDR1 is MNHEY and CDR2 SVGAGI. The CDR3 length is 14 residues. Trimming cost V 6 bases and J 6 bases; bases outside gene matches: 8. Described treatment: treatment-naive control, cytoreductive nephrectomy. Clear cell pathology was present in this patient's renal cell carcinoma. Controls included several female and over ten male donors, resected 2011 to 2014. Generated by immunoSEQ multiplex PCR, the TCRdb table keeps only in-frame clones and is missing some. This table has about 8,900 clones, about 66% appearing once.

The sequence was obtained from a man aged 55 to 70 with renal cell carcinoma. The chain joins TRBV6-5 to TRBJ2-1; TRBD1 matches at 7 bases. The material sequenced was tumor tissue, taken from a patient whose treatment was nephrectomy without radiotherapy. As DNA, the CDR3 is TGTGCCAGCAGGTCATCAGGGGGACGCAATGAGCAGTTCTTC. This translates into CASRSSGGRNEQFF.